The 30 T cell receptor beta chains below were found in one sample sequenced in a study of cytomegalovirus exposure and HLA in healthy donors. It was with 60 Vbeta and 13 Jbeta primers that the PCR ran. Here immunoSEQ multiplex PCR was the method, and the copy in TCRdb shows in-frame clones only, minus some. The table includes 160,000 or so clones, 60% to 80% detected once. The specimen sequenced was PBMCs. The receptors stem from a man in his forties in good health and CMV-seropositive.

Remarks on this clone: This same CDR3 is encoded by further DNA sequences in the sample. The chain uses TRBV6-1 and TRBJ2-7; TRBD2 matches at 7 bases. The germline gives CDR1 MNHNS, CDR2 SASEGT. The V segment lost 10 bases and the J segment 4 bases; nucleotides outside the gene matches: 13. The CDR3 loop spans 14 amino acids. As DNA, the CDR3 is TGTGCCATCGAGGGGCGGGAGACCCCTTACGAGCAGTACTTC. It specifies CAIEGRETPYEQYF.

J is TRBJ1-4 and V is TRBV28; perhaps TRBD1 as D (6 bases). CDR1 is MDHEN, CDR2 SYDVKM, per germline. The CDR3 covers 15 residues. With 1 base removed from V and 9 bases from J, the gap between germline ends came to 15 bases. CDR3 loop: CASSLSDRTVQKLFF. The CDR3 nucleotides read TGTGCCAGCAGTTTATCCGACCGGACAGTCCAAAAACTGTTTTTT.

As concerns this clone: The identical CDR3 is also encoded by other nucleotide sequences in the sample. The rearrangement uses TRBV27 and TRBJ2-7; D perhaps matches TRBD1 (5 bases). Per germline, CDR1 MNHEY and CDR2 SMNVEV (reference sequence). V was clipped by 2 bases and J by 0 bases, with 11 bases between them. CDR3 length equals 15 residues. The CDR3 is CASSLRAGLSYEQYF. The CDR3 DNA follows: TGTGCCAGCAGTTTAAGGGCAGGGCTCTCCTACGAGCAGTACTTC.

This rearrangement joins TRBV27 to TRBJ2-3, with 7 nucleotides matching TRBD1. The CDR3 sequence is 13 residues long. The germline CDR1 and CDR2 sequences are MNHEY and SMNVEV (reference sequence). Trimming at V came to 3 bases and at J to 4 bases, leaving 1 base not matched to a gene. The CDR3: CASSFDRADTQYF. The CDR3 bases are TGTGCCAGCAGTTTCGACAGGGCAGATACGCAGTATTTT.

This rearrangement joins TRBV7-3 to TRBJ2-5; D is undetermined. There are 13 residues in the CDR3. The germline V gene encodes CDR1 SGHTA and CDR2 FQGTGA. V lost 2 bases and J lost 3, with 7 bases in between. Here the CDR3 reads CASSLSPEETQYF. The CDR3 DNA reads TGTGCCAGCAGCTTATCCCCAGAAGAGACCCAGTACTTC.

The J gene is TRBJ2-4, the V gene TRBV5-8, with 7 positions matching TRBD2. Germline CDR1 reads SGHTS; CDR2 reads YDEGEE. J lost 2 bases, V lost 0 bases, and 2 bases had no gene match. CDR3 size: 15 residues. Written as DNA, the CDR3 is TGTGCCAGCAGCTTGGCCGGGGGGACCAAAAACATTCAGTACTTC. Its translation: CASSLAGGTKNIQYF.

The genes are TRBV7-9 and TRBJ2-3, with TRBD2 matching 13 bases. The germline CDR1 and CDR2 sequences are SEHNR and FQNEAQ (reference sequence). This CDR3 has 19 residues. The trim removed 6 bases at V and 0 bases at J, leaving 12 bases unmatched. The CDR3 bases are TGTGCCAGCAGTTCCATCCCCCGGGGACTAGCGGGGAGCACAGATACGCAGTATTTT. The encoded protein is CASSSIPRGLAGSTDTQYF.

This chain joins TRBV27 and TRBJ2-7, with unresolved D. Trimming removed 0 bases from V and 2 bases from J, with 8 bases in between. This CDR3 has 14 amino acids. Germline V gene lookup returns CDR1 MNHEY and CDR2 SMNVEV (reference sequence). CDR3 in amino acids: CASSLSGQAYEQYF. The CDR3, as DNA: TGTGCCAGCAGTTTATCAGGTCAGGCCTACGAGCAGTACTTC.

CDR3 sequence reads: CASTPLAAFTDTQYF. The CDR3 region has the DNA TGTGCCAGCACCCCCCTGGCAGCGTTCACAGATACGCAGTATTTT. The chain combines TRBV2 with TRBJ2-3; D remains ambiguous. The CDR3 sequence is 15 residues long. CDR1 and CDR2 (germline): SNHLY, FYNNEI. The V end was cut by 7 bases, the J end by 2 bases, with 16 bases between.

Concerning this clone: A read error may account for a junction end that differs from germline. The chain uses TRBV9 and TRBJ2-7; the D is unclear. This CDR3 has 13 residues. CDR1 and CDR2 from the germline V gene are SGDLS and YYNGEE. The CDR3 region has the DNA TGTGCCAGCGGCGTAGGGCAGAACTACGAGCAGTACTTC. Translation gives CASGVGQNYEQYF.

The DNA for the CDR3 is TGTGCCAGCAGTCCGGACAGGGGGCCGAATCAGCCCCAGCATTTT. This codes for CASSPDRGPNQPQHF. V and J are TRBV2 and TRBJ1-5; 11 bases align to TRBD1. The CDR3 consists of 15 residues. After removal of 5 bases from V and 4 bases from J, the junction contained 4 bases not matched to a gene. Germline assignment: CDR1 SNHLY and CDR2 FYNNEI.

This chain connects TRBV13 to TRBJ1-1; 7 positions agree with TRBD1. Germline loops: CDR1 PRHDT, CDR2 FYEKMQ (reference sequence). CDR3 length equals 14 residues. The V and J ends lost 3 bases and 5 bases, in that order; junction bases with no gene match: 6. The CDR3 coding sequence is TGTGCCAGCAGCTTGGGACAGTGGAGAACTGAAGCTTTCTTT. Protein sequence: CASSLGQWRTEAFF.

This clone occurred a few times. This chain uses TRBV14 with TRBJ2-3; D call uncertain. The ends were cut back, 5 bases at V and 2 bases at J, with 14 bases in the middle. Germline V CDR1 and CDR2: SGHDN, FVKESK. The CDR3 totals 15 residues. In DNA, the CDR3 is TGTGCCAGCAGCGCTTGGGCCCGTTCCACAGATACGCAGTATTTT. Translated: CASSAWARSTDTQYF.

The V and J genes are TRBV9 and TRBJ2-1; 7 positions agree with TRBD2. There are 15 residues in the CDR3. CDR1 SGDLS and CDR2 YYNGEE come from the germline V gene. Trimming removed 0 bases from V and 2 bases from J; junction bases left unmatched: 2. In DNA form, the CDR3 reads TGTGCCAGCAGCGTAGACCTAGCGGCCTACAATGAGCAGTTCTTC. Translated: CASSVDLAAYNEQFF. The full variable domain, its missing parts supplied by reference TRBV9 and TRBJ2-1, is DSGVTQTPKHLITATGQRVTLRCSPRSGDLSVYWYQQSLDQGLQFLIQYYNGEERAKGNILERFSAQQFPDLHSELNLSSLELGDSALYFCASSVDLAAYNEQFFGPGTRLTVL.

The CDR3 here is CASSSGDRYEQYF. The CDR3 DNA follows: TGTGCCAGCAGTTCAGGCGACAGGTACGAGCAGTACTTC. The chain links TRBV27 to TRBJ2-7, with a tentative D call TRBD1 (6 bases). The CDR3 covers 13 residues. V dropped 4 bases and J dropped 4 bases, with 11 bases sitting between them. Germline loops: CDR1 MNHEY, CDR2 SMNVEV (reference sequence).

This rearrangement joins TRBV30 to TRBJ1-2; TRBD1 might be the D (5 bases). Germline CDR1 is GTSNPN and CDR2 is SVGIG (reference sequence). V was trimmed by 7 bases and J by 9 bases, leaving 12 bases between them. The CDR3 is made up of 10 amino acids. CDR3: CASYRTSYTF. In DNA, the CDR3 is TGTGCCTCTTACCGGACAAGCTACACCTTC.

This chain connects TRBV28 to TRBJ1-1, with TRBD1 matching 8 bases. Germline CDR1 MDHEN, CDR2 SYDVKM. The CDR3 is 14 residues long. The J segment lost 4 bases and the V segment lost 8 bases, leaving 9 bases of the junction unmatched. The CDR3 sequence is CASRPGGAGTEAFF. Written as DNA, the CDR3 is TGTGCCAGCCGCCCAGGGGGCGCGGGCACTGAAGCTTTCTTT.

The V gene is TRBV19, the J gene TRBJ1-1, with a possible D match to TRBD1 (6 bases). The CDR3 is 15 amino acids. CDR1 is LNHDA and CDR2 is SQIVND in the germline V gene (reference sequence). V lost 6 bases, J lost 5 bases, and 19 bases lay in between. CDR3 sequence (DNA): TGTGCCAGTAGATTCTTGGGGACAAGAGGAACTGAAGCTTTCTTT. Encoded protein: CASRFLGTRGTEAFF. Full variable domain (missing parts from reference TRBV19 and TRBJ1-1): DGGITQSPKYLFRKEGQNVTLSCEQNLNHDAMYWYRQDPGQGLRLIYYSQIVNDFQKGDIAEGYSVSREKKESFPLTVTSAQKNPTAFYLCASRFLGTRGTEAFFGQGTRLTVV.

The chain couples TRBV4-2 to TRBJ2-1; maybe TRBD2 (6 bases). V dropped 0 bases and J dropped 13 bases, with 19 bases sitting between them. This CDR3 is built from 15 residues. CDR1 LGHNA and CDR2 YNFKEQ come from the germline V gene. As DNA, the CDR3 is TGTGCCAGCAGCCAAGACGGAGGGGCCTCGGGTCTTCAGTTCTTC. This translates into CASSQDGGASGLQFF.

The genes are TRBV11-2 and TRBJ2-6, with 9 bases matching TRBD1. The CDR3 is 19 residues long. V lost 6 bases to trimming and J lost 4 bases; unmatched junction nucleotides: 16. Per the germline V gene, CDR1 is SGHAT and CDR2 is FQNNGV. In nucleotides, the CDR3 is TGTGCCAGCAGGGCTACCAGACAGGGGGGGAACACCGGGGCCAACGTCCTGACTTTC. Translating gives CASRATRQGGNTGANVLTF.

The chain is built from TRBV19 and TRBJ2-7, with D perhaps TRBD2 (5 bases). CDR3 length equals 14 residues. Trimming pared 7 bases from V and 0 bases from J, leaving 13 bases between. The V gene's germline CDR1 is LNHDA and CDR2 SQIVND (reference sequence). For the CDR3, the DNA is TGTGCCAGTAATGACCGGGGTTTCTCCTACGAGCAGTACTTC. Protein: CASNDRGFSYEQYF.

The chain employs TRBV27 and TRBJ1-2; 9 bases match TRBD1. Germline values: CDR1 MNHEY, CDR2 SMNVEV (reference sequence). This CDR3 has 16 amino acids. Germline trimming cut 6 bases from V and 2 bases from J; bases unmatched to any gene: 10. The CDR3: CASRRETGGSNYGYTF. CDR3 bases: TGTGCCAGCAGGCGGGAGACAGGGGGAAGCAACTATGGCTACACCTTC.

This rearrangement joins TRBV6-1 to TRBJ2-2; D possibly corresponds to TRBD2 (6 bases). The CDR3 covers 15 residues. Trimming removed 6 bases from V and 0 bases from J, with 11 bases in between. CDR1 is MNHNS and CDR2 is SASEGT in the germline V gene. The CDR3 DNA reads TGTGCCAGCAGGGGACGGACTACGAACACCGGGGAGCTGTTTTTT. Residues: CASRGRTTNTGELFF.

This clone came up once. The V call is TRBV4-1, the J call TRBJ2-1; 8 nucleotides match TRBD2. Germline CDR1 MGHRA, CDR2 YSYEKL. J gave up 6 bases and V 1 base, and 5 bases lay outside the gene matches. This CDR3 region has 15 residues. The CDR3 bases are TGCGCCAGCAGCCAAGTGGGTCTAGCGGGCAATGAGCAGTTCTTC. Translating gives CASSQVGLAGNEQFF.

This clone showed up just a few times. J is TRBJ1-1 and V is TRBV7-2, with D tentatively TRBD1 (5 bases). Deletions cut 5 bases from V and 5 bases from J, with 18 bases between. Germline values: CDR1 SGHTA, CDR2 FQGNSA. This CDR3 is 15 amino acids long. The CDR3 loop is CASSRPQGGETEAFF. Written as DNA, the CDR3 is TGTGCCAGCAGCCGACCCCAGGGTGGGGAAACTGAAGCTTTCTTT.

The chain links TRBV7-8 to TRBJ2-2, with 7 bases identical to TRBD1. The CDR3 runs to 14 residues. In germline, CDR1 is SGHVS, CDR2 FQNEAQ. The V gene end was trimmed by 6 bases and the J gene end by 7 bases; junction bases not matched to a gene: 8. The CDR3 region has the DNA TGTGCCAGCAGATCAGACAGGGTCAACGGGGAGCTGTTTTTT. It specifies CASRSDRVNGELFF.

The CDR3 loop is CASSLAQGLAGGPEPNEQFF. The CDR3 nucleotides are TGCGCCAGCAGCTTGGCCCAGGGACTAGCGGGAGGCCCCGAACCCAATGAGCAGTTCTTC. This chain uses TRBV5-1 with TRBJ2-1, with 15 nucleotides matching TRBD2. Germline-derived CDR1 and CDR2 are SGHRS and YFSETQ. J gave up 6 bases and V 0 bases, and 13 bases lay outside the gene matches. This CDR3 comprises 20 residues.

The chain uses TRBV28 and TRBJ2-5; D not certain. The J call may not be correct, given that the DNA end is closer to TRBJ2-7. CDR1 and CDR2 from the germline V gene are MDHEN and SYDVKM. The CDR3 totals 15 residues. The CDR3, as DNA: TGTGCCAGCAGTTTTCCAGCAGGCCTCTCCTACGAGCAGTACTTC. The encoded protein is CASSFPAGLSYEQYF.

This chain uses TRBV27 with TRBJ2-1, with TRBD1 matching 8 bases. CDR1 is MNHEY and CDR2 is SMNVEV in the germline V gene (reference sequence). CDR3 length: 16 amino acids. After removal of 5 bases from V and 7 bases from J, the junction contained 13 bases not matched to a gene. In DNA form, the CDR3 reads TGTGCCAGCAGTGCCGGGACAGGCCGACCGATGAATGAGCAGTTCTTC. Its protein product is CASSAGTGRPMNEQFF.

The chain recombines TRBV6-6 with TRBJ2-7, with 9 bases identical to TRBD1. J was trimmed by 3 bases and V by 6 bases; bases with no gene match: 9. The CDR3 has 15 amino acids. Germline CDR1 is MNHNY and CDR2 is SVGAGI (reference sequence). The CDR3 spells CASRGSGTGNYEQYF. The CDR3 DNA follows: TGTGCCAGCAGGGGAAGTGGGACAGGGAACTACGAGCAGTACTTC.